This TCR beta chain derives from a study of cytomegalovirus exposure and HLA in healthy donors (dated by TCRdb to 2016 to 2017). About the full investigation: According to an earlier analysis of several hundred of the donors, 150 million to 200 million T cells yielded some 120 million unique TCR beta sequences and approximately 280 Gb of sequence data. All discovery cohort repertoires had been generated using a single sequencing platform. A later analysis re-analyzed previously published TCR beta repertoires from several hundred donors and added high-resolution HLA genotyping to study TCR occurrence patterns. A separate validation cohort of roughly 130 different subjects was used in addition to the approximately 700-subject first cohort. The aim of the study was to test whether cataloging public T cell receptors could identify signatures of past pathogen exposure. Donor age, sex, ethnicity and CMV serostatus were compiled alongside the repertoire data. Using immunosequencing, the study profiled T cell repertoires from fewer than 700 subjects and related those repertoires to cytomegalovirus serostatus. Rather than using new phenotypic data, the later analysis identified candidate immune exposures from TCR beta sequences and from how often those sequences occurred across donors. Several DR-DQ haplotypes were treated as single units for association and clustering because of strong linkage in the cohort. A later genetic analysis used genome-wide SNP genotypes for about three fifths of the 666 donors, treating that subset as a discovery cohort. Both class I and class II loci were covered by HLA typing, at four-digit resolution. Of the roughly 390 genotyped donors, 65% to 90% fell in the genetic ancestry cluster associated with self-reported Caucasian donors. Across 398 genotyped donors of the cohort, an average of about 240,000 unique TCR beta nucleotide sequences per donor were sequenced, and 15% to 20% of those sequences were non-productive. To predict cytomegalovirus infection status, the study combined high-throughput TCR immunosequencing, statistical association of individual TCRs with disease status, and machine learning. An earlier analysis of some 500 of the donors used high-throughput TCR beta sequencing to judge whether each TCR beta V gene segment behaved as functional or pseudogenic. Typing coverage varied by locus: about 629-640 donors for A, B, C, DRB1 and DQB1; approximately 500 for DQA1; nearly 610 for DPA1; more than 450 for DPB1. About 280 gigabases of sequencing data and approximately 91 million unique TCR sequences made up an early release that covered under 750 HLA-typed donors.

Points on this clone: There is no known antigen for this receptor. No qualities accompany the bases; no much larger clone lies one base away.

Study-level results and caveats: In a later analysis, the rate of TCR association differed among HLA loci, with DRB1 alleles having the most associated TCRs and HLA-C alleles having the fewest. Immune exposure information for the cohort was limited to CMV serostatus. The study gave a list of under 200 TCR beta chains associated with cytomegalovirus. Because counts were too low, about 17 rarely observed V segments, including chromosome 9 orphons, were excluded from the earlier analysis of 587 of the donors. According to a later genetic analysis, donors in an Asian-associated ancestry cluster had fewer N-insertions in productive TCRs than the approximately 630-donor mean. Some IMGT-functional V segments, including TRBV6-2 and TRBV6-3, could not be told apart with the 87-base-pair reads, so those segments were excluded. The classifier was reported to diagnose cytomegalovirus status with high specificity and sensitivity in both the original and validation cohorts. When HLA alleles, especially DR and DQ, strongly co-occurred, TCR associations were difficult to assign to individual alleles. Because some donors lacked HLA typing at each locus, the association tests relied only on the typed subset. A cluster of highly shared sequence variants was judged likely to represent a technical artifact of the sequencing pipeline. An association between a missense DCLRE1C variant and V-gene and J-gene trimming of TCR beta chains was found in a later genetic analysis and replicated in an independent cohort. It was suggested by the authors that the approach could potentially be generalized to other disease states and immunological phenotypes. The cohort was sequenced for TCR beta chains only, and without alpha or paired-chain data the features that could be detected were limited. In a later analysis, HLA-associated TCR beta chains showed more clonal expansion and lower generation probabilities than non-associated chains that were equally common. In a later analysis, most CMV-associated TCR beta chains were found to appear HLA-restricted, with HLA associations seemingly driven largely by CMV exposure. A further reported finding was that TCR beta sequences accurately predicted the HLA-A and HLA-B alleles for most subjects in the first cohort. Linkage disequilibrium might explain the correlated functional status among segregating V segments, but an unknown experimental factor could not be excluded. A few of the identified cytomegalovirus-associated TCR beta chains were confirmed in vitro to be specific for cytomegalovirus antigens. In an earlier analysis of more than 450 of the donors, most TCR beta V segments were observed in productive rearrangements about 90% or about 30% of the time, broadly matching IMGT annotations. Most TCR sequences were observed very rarely across donors, whereas some public TCRs were present in many individuals. Sequencing depth was assumed to be roughly uniform across donors in the presence/absence analyses, though that assumption may not hold. At a false discovery rate of 0.05, a later analysis linked 16,951 TCR beta sequences to specific HLA alleles. Several of the top co-occurrence clusters appeared to be linked to parvovirus B19, influenza, CMV and Epstein-Barr virus, according to a later analysis.

In total, fewer than 750 healthy bone marrow donors made up the cohort. Cohort members were all nominally healthy when sampled, although unrecorded immune exposures were likely present. The donor was CMV seronegative and belonged to the group of around 400 seronegative cohort members. A peripheral blood sample was collected from each donor, and TCR beta sequencing was performed on peripheral blood mononuclear cells. The Qiagen DNeasy Blood Extraction Kit was used to extract genomic DNA from the blood cell samples. The protocol used for the library was the immunoSEQ multiplex PCR assay. For the multiplex PCR, a mixture combining 60 forward primers for TCR Vbeta segments and 13 reverse primers for TCR Jbeta segments was used. A multiplex PCR assay on genomic DNA amplified the CDR3 region of rearranged TCR beta genes. The amplified TCR beta libraries were sequenced on the Illumina HiSeq System as 87-base-pair reads. The paper's data handling went like this. A later analysis counted about 80 million unique TCR beta chains across the 600 to 850 repertoires, and roughly 10 million of these chains were shared by at least two donors. A nearest-neighbor algorithm error-corrected the raw reads and collapsed the reads into unique sequences, merging closely related sequences to remove PCR and sequencing errors. To assign V, D and J gene segments, CDR3 sequences were aligned to IMGT reference sequences. Each retained sequence needed at least a six-nucleotide match to both a V gene segment and a J gene segment. A rearrangement was called productive if the CDR3 had no stop codons and remained in frame with V and J, and every other rearrangement was called non-productive. CDR3 was defined by IMGT convention, running from the second conserved V-encoded cysteine to the conserved J-encoded phenylalanine. The earlier analysis of a few hundred of the donors excluded any sequence lacking an unambiguous match to a single V gene segment. An earlier analysis of 450 to 650 of the donors called V segments functional above 56.7% productive rearrangements and segregating when the between-donor standard deviation exceeded 5%. A statistical classification framework was built to diagnose cytomegalovirus status from the catalog of TCR beta chain sequences. In a later analysis, TCR nucleotide sequences were compared against IMGT/GENE-DB human TR gene sequences so that V and J genes could be assigned. In a later analysis, CDR3 sequences and most-parsimonious VDJ recombination scenarios were assigned using the TCRdist pipeline. A later analysis defined each TCR beta chain by its CDR3 amino acid sequence plus V-gene family, and excluded reads lacking a unique V-gene family. To address suspected cross-contamination and a sequencing artifact, a later analysis removed around 590 highly shared, low-generation-probability nucleotide sequences. A later analysis calculated a clonal expansion index for each public chain from normalized within-repertoire ranks of inferred template counts. A later analysis computed generation probabilities with a VDJ recombination model fitted to out-of-frame rearrangements, and checked the results against IGoR. In a later analysis, TCR-TCR, TCR-HLA and TCR-CMV co-occurrence was scored with hypergeometric tests, and a repertoire-size bias correction was applied to TCR pairs. False discovery rates were estimated in a later analysis by permuting HLA or CMV assignments 20 times. In a later analysis, co-occurring TCRs were grouped using DBSCAN, and TCRdist sequence similarity was added for clustering within HLA-allele-positive subsets. Repertoires with fewer than 30,000 or more than 120,000 public chains were left out of co-occurrence clustering, as were four to six repertoires with anomalous nucleotide sharing. Drawn from immuneACCESS, this table holds only the in-frame rearrangements with V and J called that TCRdb kept. Clones are partly lost; checked studies trace under half to an unresolved V gene and leave the rest unexplained. The V and J calls and the clone size are those of that table, but D and trimming were determined from the DNA. The sample table holds about 280,000 clones, of which roughly 89% were seen once. In total, the top ten clones hold 2% to 3% of the sample.

For CDR1 and CDR2, the germline V gene lists KGHSH and LQKENI. The CDR3, cysteine through phenylalanine, is 14 amino acids long. Of the read, only the CDR3 DNA is kept; its 42 bases are in frame from base 1. Trimming removed 4 bases from V and 1 base from J; the gene matches leave 1 base unexplained. The receptor comes from a woman between 18 and 30 years old in good health and CMV-seronegative. The chain uses TRBV18 and TRBJ1-1, and 9 junction bases match TRBD1. The sample consisted of PBMCs. Here is the DNA: TGTGCCAGCTCACAGGGACAGGGGAACACTGAAGCTTTCTTT. This codes for CASSQGQGNTEAFF.